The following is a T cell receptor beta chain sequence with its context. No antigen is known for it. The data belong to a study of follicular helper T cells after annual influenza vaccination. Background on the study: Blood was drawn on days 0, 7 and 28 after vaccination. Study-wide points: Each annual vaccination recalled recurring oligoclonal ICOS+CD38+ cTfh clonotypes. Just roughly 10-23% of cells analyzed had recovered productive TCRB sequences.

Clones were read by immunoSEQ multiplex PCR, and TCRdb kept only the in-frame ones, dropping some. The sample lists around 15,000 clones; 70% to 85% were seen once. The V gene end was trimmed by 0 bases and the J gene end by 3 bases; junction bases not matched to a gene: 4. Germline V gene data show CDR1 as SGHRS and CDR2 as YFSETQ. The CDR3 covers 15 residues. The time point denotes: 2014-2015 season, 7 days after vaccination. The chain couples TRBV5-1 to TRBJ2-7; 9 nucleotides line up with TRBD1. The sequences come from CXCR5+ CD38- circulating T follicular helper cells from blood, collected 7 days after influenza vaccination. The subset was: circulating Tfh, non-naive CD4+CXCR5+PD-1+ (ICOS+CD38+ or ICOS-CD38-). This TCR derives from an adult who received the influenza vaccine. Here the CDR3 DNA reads TGCGCCAGCAGCTTGGCGGGACAGGGCAACTACGAGCAGTACTTC. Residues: CASSLAGQGNYEQYF.